This entry describes one T cell receptor (beta chain). The data were obtained in a study of T cell responses to AZD1222 COVID-19 vaccine. The table came from immunoSEQ multiplex PCR; TCRdb's copy has only in-frame clones and leaves some out. Here the sample spans about 140,000 clones, roughly 88% being singletons. The CDR3 is made up of 15 amino acids. The V gene's germline CDR1 is LGHDT and CDR2 YNNKEL (reference sequence). V was pared by 7 bases and J by 2 bases, with 18 bases between. This clonotype was obtained from an adult who received the AZD1222 COVID-19 vaccine. This sequence joins TRBV3-1 (or the pseudogene TRBV3-2) and TRBJ2-7, with D tentatively TRBD2 (6 bases). The material sequenced was peripheral blood, taken 28 days after the second AZD1222 dose. The CDR3 protein is CASTRRRESTYEQYF. The CDR3 nucleotides are TGTGCCAGCACCCGACGACGGGAGAGCACCTACGAGCAGTACTTC.